Below are 24 T cell receptor beta chains sequenced from a single sample in a study of T-cell reconstitution after alpha-beta-depleted transplantation in children. Preparation of the TCRbeta library was carried out with unique molecular identifiers. TCRdb reanalysed the PCR reads using MiXCR and keeps one entry per CDR3 protein. Among about 870,000 distinct CDR3 sequences listed, 15% to 20% were seen once. The sequenced sample was PBMCs, mostly from graft donor cells, obtained 360 days after TCRalphabeta/CD19-depleted stem cell transplant. These receptors were obtained from a male patient aged 10 to 17 who had a stem cell transplant for acute lymphoblastic leukemia, so the T cells may come from the graft donor.

This clonotype was detected only a few times. The chain carries TRBV7-3 and TRBJ2-7, with 10 bases fitting TRBD2. V lost 2 bases to trimming and J lost 3 bases; unmatched junction nucleotides: 7. The CDR3 is 16 residues long. Germline V gene lookup returns CDR1 SGHTA and CDR2 FQGTGA. The CDR3 DNA sequence: TGTGCCAGCAGCTTAGGAGGGACTAGCGTTCGCTACGAGCAGTACTTC. Protein: CASSLGGTSVRYEQYF.

This clonotype has only a few counts. This chain links TRBV5-5 with TRBJ2-4; the match to TRBD1 covers 10 bases. With 4 bases clipped from V and 0 bases from J, the junction kept 4 bases outside the gene matches. The germline V gene encodes CDR1 SGHKS and CDR2 YYEKEE (reference sequence). The CDR3 sequence is 16 residues long. The CDR3 DNA follows: TGTGCCAGCAGCCCAGGACAGGGGGGAGCCAAAAACATTCAGTACTTC. Translating gives CASSPGQGGAKNIQYF.

This clonotype was seen only a few times. The chain is built from TRBV12-3 or TRBV12-4 and TRBJ2-3; 11 bases are shared with TRBD2. This CDR3 comprises 16 residues. The V gene end was trimmed by 7 bases and the J gene end by 0 bases; junction bases not matched to a gene: 6. CDR3 residues: CASNLLAGASTDTQYF. CDR3 in DNA: TGTGCCAGCAACTTACTAGCGGGAGCCAGCACAGATACGCAGTATTTT.

The rearrangement links TRBV7-8 to TRBJ2-7, with D possibly being TRBD2 (5 bases). The germline V gene encodes CDR1 SGHVS and CDR2 FQNEAQ. CDR3 size: 15 residues. Trimming stripped 1 base from V and 2 bases from J, with 12 bases between. CDR3 DNA: TGTGCCAGCAGCTTAGAGGAGGCCCGGCCCTACGAGCAGTACTTC. This encodes CASSLEEARPYEQYF.

J is TRBJ2-2 and V is TRBV5-1; D ambiguous. This CDR3 is built from 16 residues. Trimming removed 4 bases from V and 2 bases from J, with 15 bases in between. Germline CDR1 SGHRS, CDR2 YFSETQ. The DNA of the CDR3 is TGCGCCAGCAGCCCCGTTATGGCCGGTAACACCGGGGAGCTGTTTTTT. This translates into CASSPVMAGNTGELFF.

V and J are TRBV3-1 and TRBJ1-2; D gene ambiguous. The CDR3 is 16 residues long. V was pared by 4 bases and J by 0 bases, with 15 bases between. CDR1 is LGHDT, CDR2 YNNKEL, per germline (reference sequence). CDR3 sequence: CASSPAGRLTNYGYTF. DNA for the CDR3: TGTGCCAGCAGCCCGGCCGGACGGCTGACTAACTATGGCTACACCTTC. The variable domain in full, completed from reference TRBV3-1 and TRBJ1-2, reads DTAVSQTPKYLVTQMGNDKSIKCEQNLGHDTMYWYKQDSKKFLKIMFSYNNKELIINETVPNRFSPKSPDKAHLNLHINSLELGDSAVYFCASSPAGRLTNYGYTFGSGTRLTVV.

This clonotype was counted many times. The genes are TRBV4-1 and TRBJ2-1, with 7 bases lining up with TRBD2. The germline gives CDR1 MGHRA, CDR2 YSYEKL. This CDR3 is 14 amino acids long. The V segment lost 1 base and the J segment 7 bases; nucleotides outside the gene matches: 4. CDR3 coding DNA: TGCGCCAGCAGCCAAGTCGGGGGGAGGAATGAGCAGTTCTTC. This encodes CASSQVGGRNEQFF.

Ten or more counts support this clonotype. The CDR3 region has the DNA TGTGCCACCAGTGATTTTCTCCTAGCGGGAGCCCCCAATGAGCAGTTCTTC. Encoded protein: CATSDFLLAGAPNEQFF. The V gene is TRBV24-1, the J gene TRBJ2-1; 10 bases map to TRBD2. This CDR3 spans 17 amino acids. Germline V gene lookup returns CDR1 KGHDR and CDR2 SFDVKD. Trimming cost V 1 base and J 6 bases; bases outside gene matches: 8.

There are many counts of this clonotype. The CDR3 here is CSAHGLAAQETQYF. CDR3 nucleotides: TGCAGTGCTCACGGACTAGCGGCACAAGAGACCCAGTACTTC. The V and J genes are TRBV20-1 and TRBJ2-5, with TRBD2 matching over 10 bases. The CDR3 runs to 14 residues. The junction had 5 bases not matched to a gene; V was cut back by 5 bases and J by 2 bases. Germline assignment: CDR1 DFQATT and CDR2 SNEGSKA (reference sequence).

A few counts support this clonotype. The chain recombines TRBV6-5 with TRBJ1-1; TRBD1 agrees at 11 bases. Germline assignment: CDR1 MNHEY and CDR2 SVGAGI. This CDR3 is built from 15 residues. The J segment lost 5 bases and the V segment lost 4 bases, leaving 6 bases of the junction unmatched. The CDR3, as DNA: TGTGCCAGCAGTTTGGACAGGGGGCTGGGGACTGAAGCTTTCTTT. Translation: CASSLDRGLGTEAFF.

The rearrangement uses TRBV19 and TRBJ2-1; D is possibly TRBD1 or TRBD2 (5 bases each). Deletions cut 8 bases from V and 4 bases from J, with 15 bases between. Germline V gene data show CDR1 as LNHDA and CDR2 as SQIVND (reference sequence). This CDR3 region has 14 residues. CDR3 nucleotide sequence: TGTGCCAGTTCCCCCGAGGGGTATTACAATGAGCAGTTCTTC. Amino acids: CASSPEGYYNEQFF.

The DNA of the CDR3 is TGCAGTGCACCTCAACTAGCGGGGGGGTACGAGCAGTACTTC. Translating gives CSAPQLAGGYEQYF. The V and J genes are TRBV20-1 and TRBJ2-7; TRBD2 aligns across 13 bases. Trimming took 6 bases from V and 4 from J; bases not matched to a gene: 6. This CDR3 spans 14 amino acids. Germline V gene data show CDR1 as DFQATT and CDR2 as SNEGSKA (reference sequence).

Points on this clonotype: An end of the junction does not agree with germline; a read error may underlie this. V gene TRBV6-1 combines with J gene TRBJ1-3, with D perhaps TRBD1 (5 bases). Germline V gene sequence: CDR1 MNHNS, CDR2 SASEGT. The CDR3 consists of 14 residues. This chain's CDR3 is CASTPKVGGNAIYF. The CDR3 DNA reads as TGTGCCAGCACCCCGAAAGTCGGGGGAAACGCCATATATTTT.

On this clonotype: The CDR3 ends on some other residue instead of the conserved phenylalanine or tryptophan, so this is likely a read error. The chain carries TRBV9 and TRBJ2-6; no clear D. CDR3 length: 15 amino acids. Trimming took 0 bases from V and 1 from J, leaving 5 bases between them. CDR1 SGDLS and CDR2 YYNGEE come from the germline V gene. CDR3 DNA sequence: TGTGCCAGCAGCGTAGAGCATTCTGGGGCCAACGTCCTGACTTTG. It encodes CASSVEHSGANVLTL.

The chain recombines TRBV5-1 with TRBJ2-7; D may match TRBD1 or TRBD2 (6 bases each). The V gene lost 3 bases and the J gene lost 4 bases, with 17 bases spanning the gap. Germline assignment: CDR1 SGHRS and CDR2 YFSETQ. This CDR3 contains 15 residues. The CDR3 loop reads CASSWAGQGPYEQYF. The CDR3 bases are TGCGCCAGCAGCTGGGCGGGACAAGGGCCATACGAGCAGTACTTC.

The chain couples TRBV29-1 to TRBJ1-4; 10 bases are shared with TRBD1. Trimming cost V 7 bases and J 10 bases; bases outside gene matches: 6. The CDR3 totals 12 residues. CDR1 SQVTM and CDR2 ANQGSEA come from the germline V gene. The CDR3 DNA is TGCAGCGGAAGCGGACAGGGGGGAAAACTGTTTTTT. The encoded protein is CSGSGQGGKLFF.

In the case of this clonotype: One junction end does not reproduce the germline sequence, and a read error may be involved. CDR3 region: CASSHQTVNAEAFF. In DNA, the CDR3 is TGCGCCAGCAGCCACCAGACCGTGAACGCTGAAGCTTTCTTT. V usage is TRBV4-1 and J usage is TRBJ1-1; the D is unclear. From germline, CDR1 is MGHRA and CDR2 YSYEKL. The CDR3 consists of 14 residues.

This clonotype was recorded at least ten times. The chain recombines TRBV12-3 or TRBV12-4 with TRBJ1-1; 7 nucleotides match TRBD1. V lost 8 bases and J lost 0; bases outside the gene matches: 15. The CDR3 is made up of 17 amino acids. The CDR3: CASQGGDSGLVNTEAFF. CDR3 coding DNA: TGTGCCAGCCAGGGGGGTGATTCGGGCCTCGTGAACACTGAAGCTTTCTTT.

The gene calls are TRBV18 and TRBJ2-7; possibly TRBD1 for D (5 bases). The CDR3 extends over 15 amino acids. V dropped 2 bases and J dropped 3 bases, with 14 bases sitting between them. The V gene's germline CDR1 is KGHSH and CDR2 LQKENI. DNA for the CDR3: TGTGCCAGCTCACCAGGCAGGGTAGGGGACTACGAGCAGTACTTC. It encodes CASSPGRVGDYEQYF.

This clonotype was seen only a few times. At one end the junction does not follow the germline gene, possibly because of a read error. Here the CDR3 reads CASSYLGGGLDF. CDR3 nucleotides: TGTGCCAGCAGTTACTTAGGTGGGGGGCTGGACTTC. The genes are TRBV6-5 and TRBJ2-7; tentatively, D is TRBD1 or TRBD2 (6 bases each). This CDR3 has 12 residues. The germline V gene has CDR1 MNHEY and CDR2 SVGAGI.

V and J are TRBV3-1 and TRBJ2-1, with D unclear. The CDR3 spans 15 residues. Per the germline V gene, CDR1 is LGHDT and CDR2 is YNNKEL (reference sequence). V was trimmed by 1 base and J by 6 bases, leaving 13 bases between them. The CDR3 protein is CASSQAATPINEQFF. CDR3 sequence (DNA): TGTGCCAGCAGCCAAGCGGCTACCCCGATCAATGAGCAGTTCTTC.

This chain uses TRBV12-3 or TRBV12-4 with TRBJ2-3, with 12 bases identical to TRBD2. Trimming at V came to 5 bases and at J to 2 bases, leaving 8 bases not matched to a gene. The CDR3 sequence is 17 residues long. The CDR3 loop is CASSDGLAGSVTDTQYF. The CDR3 coding sequence is TGTGCCAGCAGTGACGGACTAGCGGGATCAGTCACAGATACGCAGTATTTT.

This clonotype was recorded at least ten times. The V call is TRBV6-5, the J call TRBJ2-7; D is ambiguous. The CDR3 is 12 amino acids. The germline CDR1 and CDR2 sequences are MNHEY and SVGAGI. The V end lost 7 bases, the J end lost 4 bases, and 11 bases lay between the germline ends. In nucleotides, the CDR3 is TGTGCCAGCAAGCGCGGACCTTACGAGCAGTACTTC. Protein: CASKRGPYEQYF.

In its sample, this clonotype was seen a few times. The V and J genes are TRBV12-3 or TRBV12-4 and TRBJ2-7; 15 bases fit TRBD2. V was clipped by 6 bases and J by 6 bases; unmatched bases: 6. This CDR3 is built from 15 residues. CDR3: CASRSGLAGGPEQYF. CDR3 coding DNA: TGTGCCAGCAGGTCGGGACTAGCGGGAGGTCCCGAGCAGTACTTC.